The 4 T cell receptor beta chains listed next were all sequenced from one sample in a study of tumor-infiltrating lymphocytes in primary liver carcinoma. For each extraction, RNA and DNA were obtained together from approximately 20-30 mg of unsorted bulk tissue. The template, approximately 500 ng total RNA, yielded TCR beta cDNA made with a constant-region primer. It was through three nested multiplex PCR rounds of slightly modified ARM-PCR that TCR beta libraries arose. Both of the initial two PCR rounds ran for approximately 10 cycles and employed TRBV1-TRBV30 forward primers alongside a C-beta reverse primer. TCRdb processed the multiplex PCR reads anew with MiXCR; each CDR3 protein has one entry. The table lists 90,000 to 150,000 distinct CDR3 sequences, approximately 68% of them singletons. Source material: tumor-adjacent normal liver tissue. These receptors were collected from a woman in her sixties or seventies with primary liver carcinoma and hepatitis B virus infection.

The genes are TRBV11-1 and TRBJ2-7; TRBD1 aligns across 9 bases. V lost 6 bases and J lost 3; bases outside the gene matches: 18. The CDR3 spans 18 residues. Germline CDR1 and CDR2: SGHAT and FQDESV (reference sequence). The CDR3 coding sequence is TGTGCCAGCAGTAACCGACCGGGACAGGGAGAACGGGTCTACGAGCAGTACTTC. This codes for CASSNRPGQGERVYEQYF.

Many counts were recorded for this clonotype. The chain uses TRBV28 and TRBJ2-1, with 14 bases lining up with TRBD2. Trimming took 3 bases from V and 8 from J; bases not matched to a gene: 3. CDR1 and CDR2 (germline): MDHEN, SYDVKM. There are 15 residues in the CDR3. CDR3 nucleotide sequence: TGTGCCAGCAGTTTGGAGACTAGCGGGAGGGATGAGCAGTTCTTC. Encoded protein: CASSLETSGRDEQFF.

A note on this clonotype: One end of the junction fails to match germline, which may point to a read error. CDR3 sequence (DNA): TGTGTCAGCAGCCCTCCTAGCGGGGAGCACTATAATGAGCAGTTCTTC. Translated: CVSSPPSGEHYNEQFF. The chain couples TRBV7-8 to TRBJ2-1, with 9 positions matching TRBD2. The CDR3 runs to 16 residues. From germline, CDR1 is SGHVS and CDR2 FQNEAQ.

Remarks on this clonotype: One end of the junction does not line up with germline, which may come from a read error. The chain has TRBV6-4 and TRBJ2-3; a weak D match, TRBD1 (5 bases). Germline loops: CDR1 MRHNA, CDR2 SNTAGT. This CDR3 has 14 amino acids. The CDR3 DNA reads TGTGCCATCTCGCCGACAGCGAGCAAAGATACGCAGTATTTT. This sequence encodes CAISPTASKDTQYF.